A selection of T cell receptor beta chains follows, all from one sample in a study of blood T cell repertoires in COVID-19. Assay: immunoSEQ multiplex PCR; the TCRdb copy retains only in-frame clones and omits some. In the table there are 73,000 or so clones, 75% to 90% of which are singletons. The sequencing input was peripheral blood. The source is a man in his thirties or forties with acute or convalescent COVID-19. The CDR3 runs from the conserved cysteine through the conserved F or W. Fields, in order: J gene, clone size, V gene, D gene, CDR3 DNA, CDR3 protein. D genes are given only for firm matches. Clone size appears in some rows only: once, few, many, or a class for an expanded clone.

>TRBJ1-4|-|TRBV5-4|-
TGTGCCAGCAGCTTCGGGATAAATAATGAAAAACTGTTTTTT
CASSFGINNEKLFF
>TRBJ2-2|-|TRBV11-2|TRBD2
TGTGCCAGCAGCCCGCGGGGACTAGTGACCGGGGAGCTGTTTTTT
CASSPRGLVTGELFF
>TRBJ1-2|-|TRBV19|TRBD1
TGTGCCAGTAGGCCCCAGGGGGGCTATGGCTACACCTTC
CASRPQGGYGYTF
>TRBJ1-2|-|TRBV19|-
TGTGCCAGTAGTAGGACGTCCTGGGGATCGGCCGGGGATGGCTACACCTTC
CASSRTSWGSAGDGYTF
>TRBJ1-1|once|TRBV6-5|TRBD1
TGTGCCAGCAGGGCAGGGGGTGAAGCTTTCTTT
CASRAGGEAFF
>TRBJ2-7|-|TRBV28|TRBD2
TGTGCCAGCAGTTTCAGCCCTAGCGGGAGTTACGAGCAGTACTTC
CASSFSPSGSYEQYF
>TRBJ2-7|-|TRBV6-1|-
TGTGCCAGCAGTGACGAGGGTCTTTACTCCTACGAGCAGTACTTC
CASSDEGLYSYEQYF
>TRBJ1-1|-|TRBV6-5|-
TGTGCCAGCAGTTCAGGTCCTGGCCGCACTGAAGCTTTCTTT
CASSSGPGRTEAFF
>TRBJ1-3|-|TRBV5-1|-
TGCGCCGGCAGCTTGGTGCGTCAGGGACTTGGAAACACCATATATTTT
CAGSLVRQGLGNTIYF
>TRBJ2-7|-|TRBV19|TRBD1
TGTGCCAGTAGTAGGGGACAGGGATTCGACTACGAGCAGTACTTC
CASSRGQGFDYEQYF
>TRBJ1-5|-|TRBV6-6|-
TGTGCCAGCAGCCAGGGCTCCAATCAGCCCCAGCATTTT
CASSQGSNQPQHF
>TRBJ2-1|once|TRBV20-1|-
TGCAGTGCTATCAATGTCGAGCAGTTCTTC
CSAINVEQFF
>TRBJ2-7|-|TRBV28|-
TGTGCCAGCAGTTTTTCCATGCGGTCTTACGAGCAGTACTTC
CASSFSMRSYEQYF
>TRBJ2-1|-|TRBV5-1|TRBD2
TGCGCCAGCGCTTCCAACCCCAGCGGGATCTCCTACAATGAGCAGTTCTTC
CASASNPSGISYNEQFF
>TRBJ2-3|-|TRBV30|TRBD2
TGTGCCTGGAGTGTACTCCTCAGCGGGATACGGCCAGATACGCAGTATTTT
CAWSVLLSGIRPDTQYF
>TRBJ2-5|-|TRBV4-3|-
TGCGCCAGCAGCCAAGGGGCGGCGGCTAGGGGTGAGACCCAGTACTTC
CASSQGAAARGETQYF
>TRBJ2-3|-|TRBV19|-
TGTGCCAGTAGTGCAGGCACAGATACGCAGTATTTT
CASSAGTDTQYF
>TRBJ2-1|-|TRBV28|TRBD1
TGTGCCAGCATCGACCCCCTTCAACCGGGACAGGGCTACAATGAGCAGTTCTTC
CASIDPLQPGQGYNEQFF
>TRBJ2-1|-|TRBV15|TRBD2
TGTGCCACAAGGGCGACGGGACTAGCGTACGGTGAGCAGTTCTTC
CATRATGLAYGEQFF
>TRBJ2-3|-|TRBV6-5|-
TGTGCCAGCATCAAAAGAGGAGGGCGAGGAGATACGCAGTATTTT
CASIKRGGRGDTQYF
>TRBJ1-3|-|TRBV9|-
TGTGCCAGCAGCACCGATAGGCTAGGCTCTGGAAACACCATATATTTT
CASSTDRLGSGNTIYF
>TRBJ1-3|-|TRBV19|TRBD1
TGTGCCGGTTCGACAGGGTGGAGCTCTGGAAACACCATATATTTT
CAGSTGWSSGNTIYF
>TRBJ2-3|-|TRBV23-1|-
TGCGCCAGCAGTCAATCTCGCCGGGGCACAGATACGCAGTATTTT
CASSQSRRGTDTQYF
>TRBJ2-1|-|TRBV7-7|TRBD2
TGTGCTAGCAGCTTAGGTACTAGCGGGAGTTTCAATGAGCAGTTCTTC
CASSLGTSGSFNEQFF
>TRBJ1-3|-|TRBV15|-
TGTGCCACCAGCAAGGGAGCCCGCCACTCTGGAAACACCATATATTTT
CATSKGARHSGNTIYF
>TRBJ2-7|-|TRBV10-1|-
TGCGCCAGCAGTGGACTTGAGCAGTACTTC
CASSGLEQYF
>TRBJ2-2|-|TRBV7-9|TRBD2
TGTGCCAGCAGCCAAGCGGGAGCGAAGAACGGGGAGCTGTTTTTT
CASSQAGAKNGELFF
>TRBJ1-2|few|TRBV18|TRBD1
TGTGCCAGCTCAACTACAGGGGGCGCTTACTATGGCTACACCTTC
CASSTTGGAYYGYTF
>TRBJ1-2|-|TRBV28|-
TGTGCCAGCAGTCCCCGACAGCACTATGGCTACACCTTC
CASSPRQHYGYTF
>TRBJ2-6|-|TRBV5-1|-
TGCGCCAGCAATTCGGGATCTGGGGCCAACGTCCTGACTTTC
CASNSGSGANVLTF
>TRBJ1-3|once|TRBV21-1|-
TGTGCCAGCAGCAAAGCGCAGAGGGACACTCTCTGTGGAAACACCATATATTTT
CASSKAQRDTLCGNTIYF
>TRBJ1-5|-|TRBV28|-
TGTGCCAGCAGTTTATTCGGGGGTAATCACCCCCAGCATTTT
CASSLFGGNHPQHF
>TRBJ1-5|once|TRBV6-5|TRBD1
TGTGCCAGCAGTTCTCAGGGGGCTGCAGCTCAGCCCCAGCATTTT
CASSSQGAAAQPQHF
>TRBJ1-5|-|TRBV28|-
TGTGCCAGCAGCCCTGGGGGGGCTGGCAATCAGCCCCAGCATTTT
CASSPGGAGNQPQHF
>TRBJ1-1|few|TRBV5-1|-
TGCGCCAGCAGCTTGGCGGGGGGTGTAGGCACTGAAGCTTTCTTT
CASSLAGGVGTEAFF
>TRBJ2-1|-|TRBV29-1|-
TGCAGCGTACCCCAAGACGGGTACAATGAGCAGTTCTTC
CSVPQDGYNEQFF
>TRBJ2-7|few|TRBV5-1|TRBD2
TGCGCCAGCAGCACGACTAGCTTCACCTACGAGCAGTACTTC
CASSTTSFTYEQYF
>TRBJ2-5|-|TRBV28|-
TGTGCCAGCAGTCAACCCCCCTATGGAGGGGAAGAGACCCAGTACTTC
CASSQPPYGGEETQYF
>TRBJ2-3|-|TRBV28|-
TGTGCCAGCAGCCTAGGACAGTTCACAGATACGCAGTATTTT
CASSLGQFTDTQYF
>TRBJ1-2|few|TRBV7-3|TRBD1
TGTGCCACCATAGGAACCGGGACAGGGGGTTATGGCTACACCTTC
CATIGTGTGGYGYTF
>TRBJ2-2|once|TRBV7-3|-
TGTGCCAGCAGCTTAGCTGGGAGGAACGGGGAGCTGTTTTTT
CASSLAGRNGELFF
>TRBJ2-3|once|TRBV18|TRBD1
TGTGCCAGCTCACTACAGGGGGATACGCAGTATTTT
CASSLQGDTQYF
>TRBJ2-1|-|TRBV19|TRBD2
TGTGCCAGTAGTATAGATCGGGGGGGCGCCTACAATGAGCAGTTCTTC
CASSIDRGGAYNEQFF
>TRBJ2-3|once|TRBV7-2|-
TGTGCCAGCAGCTTTGGACTAAGCACAGATACGCAGTATTTT
CASSFGLSTDTQYF
>TRBJ1-1|-|TRBV25-1|-
TGTGCCAGCAGTCCGGGAGGCGAAGCTTTCTTT
CASSPGGEAFF
>TRBJ2-2|few|TRBV7-9|-
TGTGCCAGCAGGCCGGGGAACGCGAACACCGGGGAGCTGTTTTTT
CASRPGNANTGELFF
>TRBJ2-2|once|TRBV7-2|-
TGTGCCAGCGGAAGACAGCGGGCATCGTCCGGGGAGCTGTTTTTT
CASGRQRASSGELFF
>TRBJ1-5|-|TRBV10-2|-
TGCGCCAGCAGTGACAGGGCTTTTCAGCCCCAGCATTTT
CASSDRAFQPQHF
>TRBJ1-2|-|TRBV28|-
TGTGCCAGCAGTTTGGGGGGCTATGGCTACACCTTC
CASSLGGYGYTF
>TRBJ2-7|-|TRBV7-8|TRBD1
TGTGCCAGCAGCCCGGGGACAGGGCCCCACGAGCAGTACTTC
CASSPGTGPHEQYF